These 30 T cell receptor beta chains share one sample of origin, sequenced in a study of persistence of HIV-infected CD4 T cells. Overlapping HIV-1 Gag 15-mer peptides at approximately 0.91 ug per peptide per mL were used. Responding CD4+ T cells were sorted by upregulation of both CD40 ligand and CD69. Antigen specificity for these receptors is unknown. This was the immunoSEQ version 4 assay in survey mode. Sequencing was performed with immunoSEQ multiplex PCR; in TCRdb, only in-frame clones are kept and a portion is missing. The table includes some 23,000 clones, about 74% detected once. This sample comprised CD4+ T cells sorted from PBMCs after roughly 20-hour stimulation, obtained from a patient who received antiretroviral therapy. The receptor source for this set is an adult man with HIV who was CMV-seropositive.

In this sample, this clone turned up once. J is TRBJ1-2 and V is TRBV28; D is possibly TRBD1 (5 bases). Per germline, CDR1 MDHEN and CDR2 SYDVKM. The CDR3 length is 14 residues. The V and J ends lost 3 bases and 4 bases respectively, with 12 bases between them. CDR3 amino acids: CASSLGTVVYGYTF. DNA of the CDR3: TGTGCCAGCAGTTTGGGGACCGTTGTCTATGGCTACACCTTC.

The chain is built from TRBV6-5 and TRBJ1-2; TRBD1 might be the D (5 bases). Trimming cost V 0 bases and J 2 bases, with 13 bases left between them. The germline V gene encodes CDR1 MNHEY and CDR2 SVGAGI. The CDR3 length is 16 residues. CDR3 bases: TGTGCCAGCAGTTACTCGGGGGGGAACAAAAACTATGGCTACACCTTC. Translated, it gives CASSYSGGNKNYGYTF.

The gene calls are TRBV19 and TRBJ2-4, with D uncertain. Per germline, CDR1 LNHDA and CDR2 SQIVND (reference sequence). This CDR3 spans 14 amino acids. The ends were cut back, 3 bases at V and 5 bases at J, with 11 bases in the middle. This CDR3 is CASSIRQRENIQYF. In DNA, the CDR3 is TGTGCCAGTAGTATCCGACAACGAGAAAACATTCAGTACTTC.

The chain joins TRBV7-8 to TRBJ1-6; 9 bases map to TRBD1. Germline CDR1 and CDR2: SGHVS and FQNEAQ. CDR3 size: 17 residues. The junction had 9 bases not matched to a gene; V was cut back by 5 bases and J by 4 bases. The CDR3 bases are TGTGCCAGCAGCCTTAATACCGGGACAGGGTATAATTCACCCCTCCACTTT. It translates to CASSLNTGTGYNSPLHF.

The chain uses TRBV11-3 and TRBJ2-1; tentatively, D is TRBD1 or TRBD2 (6 bases each). CDR1 is SGHNT, CDR2 YENEEA, per germline. The CDR3 runs to 15 residues. V was trimmed by 3 bases and J by 2 bases, leaving 11 bases between them. CDR3 protein: CASSLGGITYNEQFF. CDR3 nucleotides: TGTGCCAGCAGCTTGGGGGGCATAACCTACAATGAGCAGTTCTTC.

The rearrangement uses TRBV21-1 and TRBJ2-3; TRBD2, the table's D call, was not compared with the DNA. TRBV21-1 is classified as a pseudogene. CDR3 length: 16 amino acids. CDR3 sequence: CASSTGTSGTIDTQYF. The CDR3 coding sequence is TGTGCCAGCAGCACCGGGACTAGCGGGACAATAGATACGCAGTATTTT.

J is TRBJ2-7 and V is TRBV6-2 or TRBV6-3; D uncertain. Germline CDR1 is MNHEY and CDR2 is SVGEGT. The CDR3 contains 12 residues. Deletions cut 5 bases from V and 4 bases from J, with 9 bases between. The CDR3 protein is CASSRRSYEQYF. The CDR3 DNA reads TGTGCCAGCAGTAGACGGTCGTACGAGCAGTACTTC.

The CDR3 DNA reads as TGTGCCAGCAGGCGGGACAAAAACTATGGCTACACCTTC. Protein sequence: CASRRDKNYGYTF. The J gene is TRBJ1-2, the V gene TRBV11-1; a weak D match, TRBD1 (6 bases). This CDR3 is built from 13 residues. CDR1 is SGHAT and CDR2 is FQDESV in the germline V gene (reference sequence). V lost 6 bases, J lost 2 bases, and 10 bases lay in between. The whole variable domain, filled in from reference TRBV11-1 and TRBJ1-2, reads EAEVAQSPRYKITEKSQAVAFWCDPISGHATLYWYRQILGQGPELLVQFQDESVVDDSQLPKDRFSAERLKGVDSTLKIQPAELGDSAMYLCASRRDKNYGYTFGSGTRLTVV.

The V call is TRBV3-1 (or the pseudogene TRBV3-2), the J call TRBJ2-7; 9 nucleotides agree with TRBD2. The CDR3 loop spans 15 amino acids. CDR1 and CDR2 (germline): LGHDT, YNNKEL (reference sequence). The trim removed 2 bases at V and 3 bases at J, leaving 5 bases unmatched. CDR3 nucleotide sequence: TGTGCCAGCAGCCAACGCGGGGGGGCGATCTACGAGCAGTACTTC. Translation gives CASSQRGGAIYEQYF.

Judged by abundance, this clone is medium-sized (0.01 to 0.1%). The V call is TRBV12-5, the J call TRBJ2-7; 8 nucleotides align to TRBD1. CDR3 length: 21 amino acids. Germline lookup yields CDR1 LGHNT and CDR2 FRNRAP. V gave up 0 bases and J gave up 3 bases; unmatched junction bases: 22. The CDR3 DNA follows: TGTGCTAGTGGTTTGGTTCCCCGTTGGGCAGGGGGCACAACATTGGGCTACGAGCAGTACTTC. It codes for CASGLVPRWAGGTTLGYEQYF.

The chain has TRBV7-2 and TRBJ2-7; TRBD2 matches 7 bases. Germline CDR1 and CDR2: SGHTA and FQGNSA. This CDR3 is built from 16 residues. The V and J ends lost 1 base and 2 bases, in that order; junction bases with no gene match: 8. The CDR3: CASSLGRGSPPYEQYF. CDR3 DNA: TGTGCCAGCAGCTTAGGGCGGGGGTCACCCCCCTACGAGCAGTACTTC.

This clone counts as medium-sized. This rearrangement joins TRBV5-1 to TRBJ1-1, with no clear D. There are 14 residues in the CDR3. Germline loops: CDR1 SGHRS, CDR2 YFSETQ. V lost 0 bases and J 5 bases, leaving 11 bases between the germline ends. The CDR3 loop reads CASSLDGHGTEAFF. CDR3 in DNA: TGCGCCAGCAGCTTGGACGGTCATGGGACTGAAGCTTTCTTT.

In this sample, this clone turned up a few times. The gene calls are TRBV24-1 and TRBJ1-1; D remains ambiguous. Trimming shortened V by 0 bases and J by 1 base, and 2 bases separated the two germline ends. The CDR3 sequence is 13 residues long. Per the germline V gene, CDR1 is KGHDR and CDR2 is SFDVKD. CDR3 amino acids: CATSDLWNTEAFF. CDR3 bases: TGTGCCACCAGTGATTTGTGGAACACTGAAGCTTTCTTT.

This sequence joins TRBV5-1 and TRBJ2-3; maybe TRBD1 (5 bases). The CDR3 is made up of 15 amino acids. Germline CDR1 is SGHRS and CDR2 is YFSETQ. V lost 0 bases to trimming and J lost 3 bases, with 11 bases between them. CDR3 region: CASSLEWGRTDTQYF. CDR3 bases: TGCGCCAGCAGCTTGGAGTGGGGCCGGACAGATACGCAGTATTTT.

DNA for the CDR3: TGTGCCAGCACTTTCATCAGCCCCCATAATTCACCCCTCCACTTT. It specifies CASTFISPHNSPLHF. The chain recombines TRBV27 with TRBJ1-6; D unresolved. The CDR3 is 15 amino acids. V dropped 7 bases and J dropped 5 bases, with 15 bases sitting between them. The germline gives CDR1 MNHEY, CDR2 SMNVEV (reference sequence).

The CDR3: CASSLKGQGVVEKLFF. DNA for the CDR3: TGTGCCAGCAGCCTAAAAGGGCAGGGTGTGGTTGAAAAACTGTTTTTT. This chain connects TRBV3-1 (or the pseudogene TRBV3-2) to TRBJ1-4; D is possibly TRBD1 (5 bases). Germline loops: CDR1 LGHDT, CDR2 YNNKEL (reference sequence). Trimming pared 4 bases from V and 7 bases from J, leaving 19 bases between. The CDR3 extends over 16 amino acids.

This clone was recorded only once. This sequence joins TRBV6-6 and TRBJ1-1; D uncertain. Germline loops: CDR1 MNHNY, CDR2 SVGAGI (reference sequence). The CDR3 is made up of 11 amino acids. V was clipped by 8 bases and J by 6 bases, with 10 bases between them. The CDR3 DNA follows: TGTGCCAGCCGTTTAATCGCTGAAGCTTTCTTT. It encodes CASRLIAEAFF.

V gene TRBV28 combines with J gene TRBJ1-3; the D gene is possibly TRBD1 (5 bases). Germline assignment: CDR1 MDHEN and CDR2 SYDVKM. The length of the CDR3 is 16 residues. Deletions cut 3 bases from V and 3 bases from J, with 15 bases between. The CDR3 reads CASSFPRDYHGNTIYF. DNA for the CDR3: TGTGCCAGCAGTTTTCCCAGGGACTATCATGGAAACACCATATATTTT.

The CDR3 DNA is TGTGCCAGCAGCTTAGGTCGGGACACCTACAATGAGCAGTTCTTC. This gives the protein CASSLGRDTYNEQFF. This chain joins TRBV11-3 and TRBJ2-1, with a weak D call TRBD1 (6 bases). The CDR3 runs to 15 residues. CDR1 is SGHNT and CDR2 is YENEEA in the germline V gene. The V gene lost 1 base and the J gene lost 2 bases, with 9 bases spanning the gap.

The chain is built from TRBV27 and TRBJ2-3; 8 nucleotides match TRBD1. The CDR3 loop spans 15 amino acids. Unmatched junction bases numbered 6, after V lost 7 bases and J lost 0 bases. Germline CDR1 and CDR2: MNHEY and SMNVEV (reference sequence). The CDR3, as DNA: TGTGCCAGCACCGCGGACAGGGAAAGCACAGATACGCAGTATTTT. Protein product: CASTADRESTDTQYF.

CDR3 amino acids: CASRWDRGTDTQYF. In nucleotides, the CDR3 is TGTGCCAGTAGGTGGGACAGAGGCACAGATACGCAGTATTTT. The chain uses TRBV2 and TRBJ2-3; 7 bases agree with TRBD1. V shed 9 bases, J shed 1 base, and the junction held 7 bases outside the gene matches. The CDR3 length is 14 residues. CDR1 and CDR2 from the germline V gene are SNHLY and FYNNEI.

V and J are TRBV19 and TRBJ2-1; no definite D call. V lost 3 bases to trimming and J lost 4 bases, with 13 bases between them. CDR1 and CDR2 (germline): LNHDA, SQIVND (reference sequence). The CDR3 has 15 amino acids. Here the CDR3 reads CASSMSTAAYNEQFF. Written as DNA, the CDR3 is TGTGCCAGTAGTATGTCGACGGCAGCGTACAATGAGCAGTTCTTC.

Written as DNA, the CDR3 is TGTGCCAGCAGGATCTCGGCCTTGTATGGCTACACCTTC. This translates into CASRISALYGYTF. This chain joins TRBV28 and TRBJ1-2; D gene unclear. The V end lost 6 bases, the J end lost 5 bases, and 13 bases lay between the germline ends. There are 13 residues in the CDR3. Germline V gene data show CDR1 as MDHEN and CDR2 as SYDVKM.

V gene TRBV6-1 combines with J gene TRBJ2-5; no clear D. The germline CDR1 and CDR2 sequences are MNHNS and SASEGT. CDR3 length: 14 residues. V was shortened by 1 base and J by 5 bases, with 11 bases between the two germline ends. As DNA, the CDR3 is TGTGCCAGCAGTGAAGGTGGCGCGATGGAGACCCAGTACTTC. Translated: CASSEGGAMETQYF.

The gene calls are TRBV7-9 and TRBJ2-5; D is undetermined. The CDR3 extends over 12 amino acids. Per germline, CDR1 SEHNR and CDR2 FQNEAQ (reference sequence). The V end was cut by 5 bases, the J end by 4 bases, with 8 bases between. CDR3 sequence reads: CASSARGETQYF. The CDR3 DNA is TGTGCCAGCAGCGCCCGCGGAGAGACCCAGTACTTC.

J is TRBJ2-1 and V is TRBV7-2; perhaps TRBD1 as D (6 bases). The CDR3 has 16 residues. CDR1 and CDR2 from the germline V gene are SGHTA and FQGNSA. Trimming cost V 1 base and J 5 bases, with 15 bases left between them. The chain's CDR3 is CASSLGFATGHNEQFF. The CDR3 DNA sequence: TGTGCCAGCAGCTTAGGTTTTGCGACAGGCCACAATGAGCAGTTCTTC.

The gene calls are TRBV11-3 and TRBJ2-3, with D perhaps TRBD1 (6 bases). This CDR3 spans 13 amino acids. The germline CDR1 and CDR2 sequences are SGHNT and YENEEA. V dropped 4 bases and J dropped 7 bases, with 12 bases sitting between them. The CDR3 loop reads CASSSDRSNTQYF. CDR3 sequence (DNA): TGTGCCAGCAGCTCCGACAGGTCGAATACGCAGTATTTT.

This chain links TRBV12-3 or TRBV12-4 with TRBJ2-1; D unclear. CDR3 length: 11 amino acids. V lost 3 bases to trimming and J lost 7 bases, with 4 bases between them. CDR3: CASSLTNEQFF. CDR3 sequence (DNA): TGTGCCAGCAGTTTGACTAATGAGCAGTTCTTC.

The V and J genes are TRBV9 and TRBJ2-3; 9 nucleotides align to TRBD2. Unmatched junction bases numbered 7, after V lost 0 bases and J lost 2 bases. Germline CDR1 SGDLS, CDR2 YYNGEE. This CDR3 comprises 17 residues. This CDR3 is CASSVGKRGVTTDTQYF. CDR3 DNA sequence: TGTGCCAGCAGCGTAGGAAAGCGGGGGGTAACCACAGATACGCAGTATTTT.

CDR3 protein: CASSPRDSSTDTQYF. The CDR3 DNA reads TGTGCCAGCAGCCCACGGGACTCCAGCACAGATACGCAGTATTTT. The rearrangement links TRBV4-2 to TRBJ2-3; the D gene is possibly TRBD2 (6 bases). This CDR3 contains 15 residues. The V gene's germline CDR1 is LGHNA and CDR2 YNFKEQ. The V and J ends lost 4 bases and 0 bases respectively, with 11 bases between them.